Presented here are 5 T cell receptor beta chains from one specimen sequenced in a study of blood T cell repertoires in COVID-19. Sequenced by immunoSEQ multiplex PCR; TCRdb stores in-frame clones only, minus some. The profile shows around 250,000 clones, 70% to 85% of them singletons. Sequenced material: peripheral blood. These TCRs come from a woman over 75 with acute or convalescent COVID-19.

This sequence joins TRBV6-2 or TRBV6-3 and TRBJ2-7; the match to TRBD2 covers 9 bases. V shed 5 bases and J 3 bases; nucleotides not matched to a gene: 11. The CDR3 spans 16 residues. Germline lookup yields CDR1 MNHEY and CDR2 SVGEGT. The CDR3 region has the DNA TGTGCCAGCAGTACAACGCTAGCGGGAATATTCTACGAGCAGTACTTC. Protein: CASSTTLAGIFYEQYF.

The gene calls are TRBV5-1 and TRBJ2-1, with 9 bases aligning to TRBD2. The V segment lost 3 bases and the J segment 4 bases; nucleotides outside the gene matches: 5. CDR1 and CDR2 from the germline V gene are SGHRS and YFSETQ. CDR3 length: 15 amino acids. The CDR3 DNA is TGCGCCAGCAGCTCCCAGCGGGGGGCATACAATGAGCAGTTCTTC. Translation: CASSSQRGAYNEQFF.

V gene TRBV6-5 combines with J gene TRBJ1-2; possible D gene TRBD1, 5 bases. Trimming stripped 4 bases from V and 2 bases from J, with 14 bases between. This CDR3 contains 15 residues. Per germline, CDR1 MNHEY and CDR2 SVGAGI. CDR3: CASSSLVGGNYGYTF. The CDR3 coding sequence is TGTGCCAGCAGTTCCCTGGTGGGGGGGAACTATGGCTACACCTTC.

This clone has only one observation. The V call is TRBV18, the J call TRBJ2-3; D uncertain. The CDR3 spans 17 residues. V gave up 1 base and J gave up 0 bases, with 14 bases separating them. The germline CDR1 and CDR2 sequences are KGHSH and LQKENI. The CDR3 DNA is TGTGCCAGCTCACCACGGGCGTCCCCATTCAGCACAGATACGCAGTATTTT. Amino acid sequence: CASSPRASPFSTDTQYF.

The chain recombines TRBV6-1 with TRBJ1-2; D call uncertain. The CDR3 is made up of 12 amino acids. The V and J ends lost 3 bases and 10 bases respectively, with 12 bases between them. Germline V gives CDR1 MNHNS, CDR2 SASEGT. CDR3 bases: TGTGCCAGCAGTGAGTTTCGGGTCACCTACACCTTC. As protein: CASSEFRVTYTF.